This TCR beta chain was obtained from a study of graft-versus-host responses after intestinal transplantation (dated by TCRdb to about 2021). Study-wide context: Recipients received multivisceral, liver-intestinal, or isolated intestinal transplants. Anti-thymocyte globulin induction was given to all recipients, followed by maintenance tacrolimus and steroids for two to three years. Bulk TCR-beta CDR3 sequencing was used to track graft-versus-host and host-versus-graft alloreactive T cell clones in the graft, circulation and bone marrow after intestinal transplantation. To identify alloreactive clones, pre-transplant mixed lymphocyte reaction products were sequenced and then compared with unstimulated pre-transplant donor and recipient T cells. The cohort enrolled about two dozen intestinal transplant recipients, one of whom was a retransplant, and a few patients without pretransplant specimens were excluded. A peak of at least 4% donor T cells among recipient peripheral blood mononuclear cells was the definition used for donor T cell macrochimerism. Instead of going to the commercial service, samples from a few later patients were sequenced in-house on an Illumina MiSeq and processed with MiXCR. The study at large found these results: GvH clones were found in recipient bone marrow, and some of the GvH clones appeared earlier in ileal mucosa or blood, which is consistent with an intestinal mucosal origin. The relatively low number and heterogeneity of intestinal transplant patients limited the conclusions. In the allografts of patients with donor T cell macrochimerism, GvH to HvG T cell clonal ratios were high. Peak levels of circulating GvH clones were associated with declines in HvG clones early after transplant.

The CDR3 starts with the cysteine, ends with the phenylalanine, and has 15 residues. Only CDR3 DNA remains: 45 bases, in frame from the first base. CDR1 and CDR2, looked up from the germline V gene, are ENHRY and SYGVKD. Trimming removed 4 bases from V and 8 bases from J, leaving 20 bases between the germline ends. This clone was picked up a small number of times. The target of this receptor is not known. No much larger clone is present one base from it, and per-base qualities are unavailable. The library was built by means of the immunoSEQ multiplex PCR assay. Adaptive Biotechnologies carried out high-throughput TCR-beta CDR3 sequencing of genomic DNA for most patients. Concerning the study's data processing: Adaptive's ImmunoSEQ software was the source of the TCR sequencing data for over 15 patients, while three other patients were processed with MiXCR and VDJtools. CDR3 nucleotide sequences shared by donor and recipient were removed because the origin of these sequences could not be assigned. To count as alloreactive, a clone needed at least 2-fold expansion over unstimulated cells and a minimum CFSE-low frequency of 0.002% (template counts) or 0.001% (read counts). Clones were considered mappable if detected in sequenced pre-transplant spleen, lymph node, or MLR CFSE-low populations of the donor or recipient. Cumulative frequency of alloreactive clones was calculated as a percentage of all sequences weighted by copy number. Not all clones reach the TCRdb copy of this immuneACCESS table, which keeps in-frame sequences only. Checked studies attribute under half of the gap to unresolved V genes and leave the rest unexplained. V and J calls and clone size follow that table, whereas D and trimming were derived from the DNA. The sample table holds 62,000 or so clones, of which around nine tenths were seen once. The ten top clones hold 1.6% of the sample.

Blood samples were collected up to 4 times in the first month after transplant and then at least monthly when available. This clonotype was sampled from a human patient who received an intestinal transplant, so some T cells may come from the graft donor. This sequence uses TRBV10-3 and TRBJ1-2; TRBD1 is a possible D gene, resting on 5 matching bases. The sequencing here drew on PBMCs, taken 26 days after transplant. The DNA sequence is TGTGCCATCAGTGGGGGGGAAAGCACACTATGGGGCTACACCTTC. Translated, this gives CAISGGESTLWGYTF.